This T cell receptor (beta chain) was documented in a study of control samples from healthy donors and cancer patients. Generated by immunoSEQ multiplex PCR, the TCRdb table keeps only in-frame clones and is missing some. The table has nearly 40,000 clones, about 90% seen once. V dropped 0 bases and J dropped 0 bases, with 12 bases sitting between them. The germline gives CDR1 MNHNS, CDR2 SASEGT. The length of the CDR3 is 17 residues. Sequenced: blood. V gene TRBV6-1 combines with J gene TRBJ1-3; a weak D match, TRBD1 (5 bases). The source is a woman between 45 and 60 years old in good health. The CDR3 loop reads CASSEAHGGSSGNTIYF. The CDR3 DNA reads TGTGCCAGCAGTGAAGCGCATGGGGGATCCTCTGGAAACACCATATATTTT.